What follows are 10 T cell receptor beta chains derived from one specimen sequenced in a study of cytomegalovirus exposure and HLA in healthy donors. Use of 60 Vbeta and 13 Jbeta primers characterized the PCR. Clones were sequenced by immunoSEQ multiplex PCR, and TCRdb holds only the in-frame ones, with some missing. This sample carries about 160,000 clones, around 80% of them seen once, and the ten largest clones take around 1%. Sequenced input: PBMCs. The source is a woman between 35 and 50 years old in good health and CMV-seronegative.

This clone was seen a handful of times. CDR3 sequence reads: CASSLDRVRGYSNQPQHF. In DNA, the CDR3 is TGTGCCAGCAGTTTAGACAGGGTTCGCGGATATAGCAATCAGCCCCAGCATTTT. The chain couples TRBV28 to TRBJ1-5, with TRBD1 matching over 7 bases. The trim removed 2 bases at V and 0 bases at J, leaving 10 bases unmatched. The CDR3 has 18 amino acids. Germline CDR1 MDHEN, CDR2 SYDVKM.

This rearrangement joins TRBV10-3 to TRBJ1-2; TRBD1 matches 7 bases. V shed 7 bases, J shed 4 bases, and the junction held 9 bases outside the gene matches. This CDR3 is 14 amino acids long. Germline CDR1 and CDR2: ENHRY and SYGVKD. The CDR3 loop is CAINPGTAIYGYTF. The CDR3 nucleotides are TGTGCCATCAACCCCGGGACAGCGATCTATGGCTACACCTTC.

The chain links TRBV7-6 to TRBJ2-7; TRBD1 agrees at 7 bases. This CDR3 is built from 14 residues. From germline, CDR1 is SGHVS and CDR2 FNYEAQ. Germline trimming cut 5 bases from V and 3 bases from J; bases unmatched to any gene: 7. The CDR3 DNA reads TGTGCCAGCAGCCTTAAGACAGGGAGCTACGAGCAGTACTTC. Translated, it gives CASSLKTGSYEQYF.

This clone was counted only a few times. The V gene is TRBV19, the J gene TRBJ2-3, with 15 bases fitting TRBD2. CDR1 is LNHDA and CDR2 is SQIVND in the germline V gene (reference sequence). V lost 5 bases to trimming and J lost 3 bases; unmatched junction nucleotides: 6. CDR3 length: 17 amino acids. CDR3 loop: CASSYGLAGGFTDTQYF. CDR3 nucleotide sequence: TGTGCCAGTAGTTACGGACTAGCGGGAGGGTTTACAGATACGCAGTATTTT.

The chain links TRBV18 to TRBJ1-2, with 8 bases fitting TRBD1. Germline trimming cut 6 bases from V and 3 bases from J; bases unmatched to any gene: 18. The CDR3 loop spans 18 amino acids. Looked up from germline, CDR1 is KGHSH and CDR2 is LQKENI. CDR3 sequence (DNA): TGTGCCAGCTCCCCCGGACAGGGCACGATAGGAGGGGACTATGGCTACACCTTC. Amino acids: CASSPGQGTIGGDYGYTF.

V is TRBV19 and J is TRBJ2-5, with 9 nucleotides matching TRBD1. CDR3 length: 15 amino acids. Trimming took 1 base from V and 5 from J; bases not matched to a gene: 5. Per germline, CDR1 LNHDA and CDR2 SQIVND (reference sequence). In DNA, the CDR3 is TGTGCCAGTAGTATAGGGACAGGGGTCCAGGAGACCCAGTACTTC. Translated: CASSIGTGVQETQYF.

The rearrangement links TRBV12-5 to TRBJ1-5; D unclear. V shed 3 bases and J shed 2 bases, with 14 bases lying between them. Germline lookup yields CDR1 LGHNT and CDR2 FRNRAP. The CDR3 is 16 residues long. The CDR3 DNA is TGTGCTAGTGGTTTCCCGTCCGTCGGGGGCAATCAGCCCCAGCATTTT. It yields the protein CASGFPSVGGNQPQHF.

The chain combines TRBV27 with TRBJ2-5; D perhaps matches TRBD1 (6 bases). The germline V gene has CDR1 MNHEY and CDR2 SMNVEV (reference sequence). V gave up 2 bases and J gave up 4 bases, with 11 bases separating them. CDR3 length: 14 amino acids. DNA of the CDR3: TGTGCCAGCAGTTTACGAGGGACAACAGAGACCCAGTACTTC. It specifies CASSLRGTTETQYF.

The V gene is TRBV6-4, the J gene TRBJ1-5; D call uncertain. The germline V and J ends were trimmed by 6 bases and 3 bases, with 9 bases remaining between them. The germline V gene encodes CDR1 MRHNA and CDR2 SNTAGT. The CDR3 length is 13 residues. CDR3 in DNA: TGTGCCAGCAGCGAAGACTACAATCAGCCCCAGCATTTT. Translated: CASSEDYNQPQHF.

V is TRBV5-1 and J is TRBJ1-1; no clear D gene. The V end lost 4 bases, the J end lost 0 bases, and 13 bases lay between the germline ends. Germline loops: CDR1 SGHRS, CDR2 YFSETQ. The CDR3 length is 15 residues. CDR3 loop: CASSVDGSMNTEAFF. In DNA, the CDR3 is TGCGCCAGCAGCGTGGACGGGTCAATGAACACTGAAGCTTTCTTT.